This T cell receptor beta chain was recorded in a study of shared clonotypes between healthy human individuals. Data came from immunoSEQ multiplex PCR; TCRdb stores just in-frame clones and leaves some out. Of a few million clones listed, approximately 93% are singletons. With 0 bases removed from V and 1 base from J, the gap between germline ends came to 4 bases. Germline values: CDR1 SGDLS, CDR2 YYNGEE. This CDR3 is 13 amino acids long. As regards this clone: Other DNA sequences within the sample encode an identical CDR3.

This TCR was sampled from a man aged 18 to 29 in good health. Some clones in this sample may be carry-over from other donors' samples. The rearrangement links TRBV9 to TRBJ2-5; D not resolved. The sample consisted of naive CD4+ T cells from PBMCs. The subset denotes: CD45RA+ positively selected. CDR3 protein: CASSVALQETQYF. CDR3 DNA: TGTGCCAGCAGCGTAGCCCTCCAAGAGACCCAGTACTTC.